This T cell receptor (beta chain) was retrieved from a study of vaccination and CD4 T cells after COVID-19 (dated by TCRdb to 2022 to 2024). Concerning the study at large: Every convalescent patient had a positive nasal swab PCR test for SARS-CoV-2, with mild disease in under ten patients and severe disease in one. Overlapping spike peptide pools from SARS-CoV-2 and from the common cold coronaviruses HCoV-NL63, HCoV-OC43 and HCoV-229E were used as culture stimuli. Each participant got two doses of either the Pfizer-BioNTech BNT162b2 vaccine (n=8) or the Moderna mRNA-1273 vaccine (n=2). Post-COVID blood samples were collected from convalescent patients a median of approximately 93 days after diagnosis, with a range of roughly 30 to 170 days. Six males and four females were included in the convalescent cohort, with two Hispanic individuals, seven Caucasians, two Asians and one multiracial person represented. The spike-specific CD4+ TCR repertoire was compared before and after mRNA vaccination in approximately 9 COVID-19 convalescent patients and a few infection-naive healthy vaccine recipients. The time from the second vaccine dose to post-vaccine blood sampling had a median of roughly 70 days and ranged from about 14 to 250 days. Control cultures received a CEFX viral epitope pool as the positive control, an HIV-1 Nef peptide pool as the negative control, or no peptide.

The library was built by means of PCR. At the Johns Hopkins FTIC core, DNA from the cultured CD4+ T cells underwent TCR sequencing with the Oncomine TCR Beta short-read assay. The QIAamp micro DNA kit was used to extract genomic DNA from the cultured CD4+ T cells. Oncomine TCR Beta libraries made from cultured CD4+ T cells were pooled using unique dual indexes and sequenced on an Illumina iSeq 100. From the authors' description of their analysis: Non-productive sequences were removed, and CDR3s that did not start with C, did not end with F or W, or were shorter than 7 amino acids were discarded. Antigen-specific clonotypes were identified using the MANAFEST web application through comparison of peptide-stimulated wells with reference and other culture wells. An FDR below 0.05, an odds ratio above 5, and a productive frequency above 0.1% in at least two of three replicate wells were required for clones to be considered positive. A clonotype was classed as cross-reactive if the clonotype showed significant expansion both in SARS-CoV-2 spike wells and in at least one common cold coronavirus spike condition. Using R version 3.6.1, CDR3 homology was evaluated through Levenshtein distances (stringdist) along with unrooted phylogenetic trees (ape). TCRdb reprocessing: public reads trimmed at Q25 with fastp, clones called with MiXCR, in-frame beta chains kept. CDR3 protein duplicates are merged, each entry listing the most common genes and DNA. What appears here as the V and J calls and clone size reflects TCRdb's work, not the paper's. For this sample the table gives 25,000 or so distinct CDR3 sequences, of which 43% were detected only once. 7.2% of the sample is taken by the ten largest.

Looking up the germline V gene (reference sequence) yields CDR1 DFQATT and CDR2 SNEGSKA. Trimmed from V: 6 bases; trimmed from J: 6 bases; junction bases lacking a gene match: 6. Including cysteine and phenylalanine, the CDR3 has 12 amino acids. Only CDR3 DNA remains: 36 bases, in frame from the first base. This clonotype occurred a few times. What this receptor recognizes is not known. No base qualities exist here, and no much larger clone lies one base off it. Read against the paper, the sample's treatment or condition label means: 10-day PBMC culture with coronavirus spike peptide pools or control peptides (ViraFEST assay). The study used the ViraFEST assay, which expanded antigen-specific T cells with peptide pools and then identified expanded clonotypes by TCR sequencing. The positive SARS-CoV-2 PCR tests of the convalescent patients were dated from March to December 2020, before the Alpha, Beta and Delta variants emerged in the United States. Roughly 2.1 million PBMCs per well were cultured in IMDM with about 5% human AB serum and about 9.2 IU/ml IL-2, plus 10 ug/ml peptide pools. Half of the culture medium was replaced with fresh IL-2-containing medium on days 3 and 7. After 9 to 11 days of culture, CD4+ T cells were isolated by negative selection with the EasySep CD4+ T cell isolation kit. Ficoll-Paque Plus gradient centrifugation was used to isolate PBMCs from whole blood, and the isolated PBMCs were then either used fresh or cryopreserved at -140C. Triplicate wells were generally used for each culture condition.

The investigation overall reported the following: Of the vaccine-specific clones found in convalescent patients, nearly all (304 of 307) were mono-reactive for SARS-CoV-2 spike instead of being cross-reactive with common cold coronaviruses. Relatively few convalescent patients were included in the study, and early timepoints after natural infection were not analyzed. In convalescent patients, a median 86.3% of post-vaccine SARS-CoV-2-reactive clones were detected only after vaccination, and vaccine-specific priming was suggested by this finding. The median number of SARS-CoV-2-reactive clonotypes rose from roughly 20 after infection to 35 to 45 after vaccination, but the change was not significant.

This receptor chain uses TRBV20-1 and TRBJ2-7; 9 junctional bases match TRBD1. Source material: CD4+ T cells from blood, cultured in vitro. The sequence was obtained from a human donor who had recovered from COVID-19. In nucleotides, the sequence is TGCAGTGCCAGGGACAGGGTAGCCGAGCAGTACTTC. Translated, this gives CSARDRVAEQYF.